The rows below give T cell receptor beta chains drawn from one sample of a study of shared clonotypes between healthy human individuals. Repertoires were generated with immunoSEQ multiplex PCR, while TCRdb's copy carries only in-frame clones and drops some. This table has 950,000 to 1,200,000 clones, 70% to 80% appearing once. Input material: memory CD4+ T cells from PBMCs. These receptor sequences come from a man in his late teens or twenties in good health. Some clones in this sample may be carry-over from other donors' samples. Each CDR3 is given with its conserved first and last residue. Each record gives: V gene, D gene, J gene, CDR3 protein. The D gene is left open where the match is weak.

TRBV4-3	TRBD2	TRBJ2-1	CASSQDFGLAGRGNEQFF
TRBV7-8	NA	TRBJ2-5	CASSLITAGSGETQYF
TRBV28	NA	TRBJ2-5	CASSLLTPGIETQYF
TRBV30	NA	TRBJ2-7	CAWTKPGSLYEQYF
TRBV6-5	NA	TRBJ2-7	CASSPVVGYEQYF
TRBV10-3	TRBD2	TRBJ2-4	CAISSTSGAKNIQYF
TRBV5-1	TRBD1	TRBJ2-5	CASSRDRVAETQYF
TRBV19	NA	TRBJ1-5	CASSIRGGNQPQHF
TRBV9	NA	TRBJ1-2	CASSVFPDSGGLKGYTF
TRBV7-2	TRBD2	TRBJ2-1	CASSPQRERDEQFF
TRBV18	NA	TRBJ1-5	CASSPGNNQPQHF
TRBV25-1	NA	TRBJ2-2	CASSPAGVQNTGELFF
TRBV2	NA	TRBJ2-2	CASSFQGAGAGELFF
TRBV10-3	TRBD1	TRBJ2-7	CAISPSDRAEQYF
TRBV5-1	NA	TRBJ1-1	CASSLRLGTEAFF
TRBV5-6	NA	TRBJ2-3	CASSLANTDTQYF
TRBV2	NA	TRBJ1-5	CASSESQGSNQPQHF
TRBV11-1	NA	TRBJ2-4	CASSFTTGSLGGSIQYF
TRBV11-2	TRBD1	TRBJ1-1	CASSLVMGQPLTEAFF
TRBV5-1	NA	TRBJ2-3	CASSPGADTQYF
TRBV6-5	TRBD1	TRBJ1-2	CASRPTGAYGYTF
TRBV7-2	NA	TRBJ2-3	CASSLVLGSDTQYF
TRBV5-4	NA	TRBJ1-2	CASSFPGPANYGYTF
TRBV7-2	NA	TRBJ1-5	CASSLRQGGQPQHF
TRBV11-3	NA	TRBJ2-7	CASSLCTTKLSPDEQYF
TRBV10-1	NA	TRBJ2-7	CASSESGSAGQYF
TRBV9	TRBD2	TRBJ2-5	CASSVAGGPGETQYF
TRBV5-4	NA	TRBJ2-5	CASRILGNRETQYF
TRBV7-9	TRBD2	TRBJ2-5	CASSLVLAGVSETQYF
TRBV9	NA	TRBJ1-2	CASSQETAGFGYTF
TRBV5-5	NA	TRBJ1-5	CASSLTTDNQPQHF
TRBV19	NA	TRBJ1-2	CASSPLWIGGYTF
TRBV5-1	NA	TRBJ1-3	CASSLEGALSGNTIYF
TRBV10-3	NA	TRBJ1-1	CAISVRQATNTEAFF
TRBV28	TRBD1	TRBJ2-1	CASSFSRQGHNEQFF
TRBV5-1	TRBD1	TRBJ2-7	CASSSTGGVGHEQYF
TRBV5-1	NA	TRBJ2-7	CASSLEGLGADYEQYF
TRBV28	TRBD1	TRBJ2-4	CASSHPAPGGKNIQYF
TRBV5-1	NA	TRBJ2-3	CASSLAFSSTDTQYF
TRBV7-2	NA	TRBJ2-1	CASSLAARTANEQFF
TRBV10-3	NA	TRBJ2-7	CAISEPYRVAEQYF
TRBV2	TRBD1	TRBJ2-7	CASSPGQGASYEQYF
TRBV5-1	TRBD2	TRBJ2-1	CASSFSGTTEFF
TRBV6-1	NA	TRBJ2-4	CASTRAKNIQYF
TRBV4-2	NA	TRBJ2-2	CASSQVRGLANTGELFF
TRBV6-1	NA	TRBJ2-7	CASSEGGRPYEQYF
TRBV7-9	NA	TRBJ1-6	CASSLAGLRNSPLHF
TRBV7-2	NA	TRBJ2-1	CASSQGGRANFNEQFF
TRBV27	TRBD2	TRBJ2-1	CASRIARGRGRSYNEQFF
TRBV6-1	NA	TRBJ2-7	CASSEALKEQYF
TRBV18	NA	TRBJ2-7	CASSRGRLSSYEQYF
TRBV6-5	TRBD2	TRBJ2-2	CATRTLAVTGELFF
TRBV7-9	NA	TRBJ2-5	CASSFAPRYQETQYF
TRBV4-1	TRBD1	TRBJ1-5	CASPTRGGQGPYQPQHF
TRBV10-3	TRBD1	TRBJ2-7	CATTGGSYEQYF
TRBV5-1	NA	TRBJ2-5	CASREGTPRMETQYF